This passage covers 16 T cell receptor beta chains from one sample sequenced in a study of a mutant IDH1 vaccine in newly diagnosed glioma. Time point here: week 5, during vaccination. What each vaccine dose contained was 300 ug of mutant IDH1 20-mer peptide, accompanied by topical imiquimod. TCRdb's table, derived via immunoSEQ multiplex PCR, lists solely in-frame clones and lacks some. The profile shows 30,000 to 35,000 clones, more than 55% of them singletons. These receptors' antigens are unknown. The input for sequencing was PBMCs, taken from a glioma patient whose treatment included an IDH1 peptide vaccine. The source is a woman aged 18-29 years with glioma.

This clone was seen a few times. The J gene is TRBJ2-7, the V gene TRBV11-2; 14 nucleotides line up with TRBD2. The V and J ends lost 6 bases and 2 bases, in that order; junction bases with no gene match: 15. The CDR3 runs to 19 residues. Germline V gene lookup returns CDR1 SGHAT and CDR2 FQNNGV. CDR3 nucleotides: TGTGCCAGCAGGGGGGTAGGGACTAGCGGGAGATCTAAGCCCTACGAGCAGTACTTC. As protein: CASRGVGTSGRSKPYEQYF.

This chain connects TRBV27 to TRBJ2-5, with TRBD2 identical over 12 bases. The germline gives CDR1 MNHEY, CDR2 SMNVEV (reference sequence). Unmatched junction bases numbered 15, after V lost 5 bases and J lost 5 bases. CDR3 length: 18 amino acids. The CDR3 spells CASSPTLYRLAGEETQYF. In DNA form, the CDR3 reads TGTGCCAGCAGTCCTACCCTTTACCGACTAGCGGGAGAGGAGACCCAGTACTTC.

The genes are TRBV4-3 and TRBJ2-1, with TRBD2 matching 14 bases. Looked up from germline, CDR1 is LGHNA and CDR2 is YSLEER. V lost 0 bases and J lost 8; bases outside the gene matches: 6. The CDR3 runs to 17 residues. DNA for the CDR3: TGCGCCAGCAGCCAAGAAGGGACTAGCGGGAGAGGCGATGAGCAGTTCTTC. Protein: CASSQEGTSGRGDEQFF.

This clone was seen a handful of times. The chain carries TRBV15 and TRBJ2-2, with TRBD2 as a possible D gene (6 bases). The CDR3 covers 15 residues. Germline CDR1 and CDR2: LNHNV and YYDKDF (reference sequence). Trimming pared 2 bases from V and 6 bases from J, leaving 13 bases between. The CDR3 loop reads CATSRTPTSSGELFF. The CDR3 bases are TGTGCCACCAGCAGAACACCAACTAGCTCCGGGGAGCTGTTTTTT.

The V and J genes are TRBV6-1 and TRBJ2-7; D tentatively reads TRBD1 or TRBD2 (5 bases each). V shed 6 bases and J shed 2 bases, with 14 bases lying between them. This CDR3 comprises 14 residues. Germline V gene data show CDR1 as MNHNS and CDR2 as SASEGT. CDR3 in amino acids: CASRSLGVAYEQYF. In nucleotides, the CDR3 is TGTGCCAGCAGATCCTTGGGGGTAGCCTACGAGCAGTACTTC.

The rearrangement joins TRBV11-2 to TRBJ2-3; 12 bases agree with TRBD2. The ends lost 5 bases at V and 1 base at J; junction bases unmatched: 1. CDR1 SGHAT and CDR2 FQNNGV come from the germline V gene. There are 15 residues in the CDR3. CDR3 coding DNA: TGTGCCAGCAGCCGACTAGCGGGGGGCACAGATACGCAGTATTTT. Translating it yields CASSRLAGGTDTQYF.

V and J are TRBV10-3 and TRBJ1-2, with 8 positions matching TRBD1. The CDR3 totals 15 residues. J gave up 6 bases and V 3 bases, and 9 bases lay outside the gene matches. The germline V gene has CDR1 ENHRY and CDR2 SYGVKD. The CDR3 DNA sequence: TGTGCCATCAGTGACGACAGGGGTGAATCCAATGGCTACACCTTC. Encoded protein: CAISDDRGESNGYTF.

The chain joins TRBV5-5 to TRBJ1-1, with D tentatively TRBD1 (5 bases). V lost 4 bases, J lost 5 bases, and 15 bases lay in between. The CDR3 extends over 14 amino acids. Germline loops: CDR1 SGHKS, CDR2 YYEKEE (reference sequence). The CDR3 sequence: CASSAQGFPTEAFF. For the CDR3, the DNA is TGTGCCAGCAGCGCGCAGGGTTTCCCGACTGAAGCTTTCTTT.

The rearrangement joins TRBV23-1 to TRBJ2-7; the D is unclear. TRBV23-1 is reported as an ORF; its role is uncertain. V gave up 4 bases and J gave up 2 bases, with 6 bases separating them. The CDR3 runs 12 residues. CDR3 sequence (DNA): TGCGCCAGCAGTCCCTTTACCTACGAGCAGTACTTC. Protein: CASSPFTYEQYF.

The chain employs TRBV19 and TRBJ1-1, with 8 bases lining up with TRBD1. The CDR3 has 13 residues. The germline gives CDR1 LNHDA, CDR2 SQIVND (reference sequence). The ends lost 6 bases at V and 12 bases at J; junction bases unmatched: 12. CDR3 residues: CASSPGQGQRTFF. In DNA form, the CDR3 reads TGTGCCAGTAGCCCAGGACAGGGTCAGCGGACTTTCTTT.

V gene TRBV7-9 combines with J gene TRBJ2-3, with D possibly TRBD2 on 7 matching bases. CDR3 size: 17 residues. Trimming shortened V by 1 base and J by 5 bases, and 19 bases separated the two germline ends. CDR1 SEHNR and CDR2 FQNEAQ come from the germline V gene (reference sequence). The CDR3 bases are TGTGCCAGCAGCTTAGGGGGGGGCAGACAATATGTAGATACGCAGTATTTT. It translates to CASSLGGGRQYVDTQYF.

This clone was recorded a few times. V and J are TRBV27 and TRBJ2-2, with a weak D call TRBD1 (6 bases). The CDR3 is 15 residues long. Looked up from germline, CDR1 is MNHEY and CDR2 is SMNVEV (reference sequence). Trimming removed 6 bases from V and 1 base from J, with 12 bases in between. CDR3 nucleotides: TGTGCCAGCAGACCGCCGGGACAGAACACCGGGGAGCTGTTTTTT. Translating gives CASRPPGQNTGELFF.

The chain links TRBV19 to TRBJ1-1; tentatively, D is TRBD1 (6 bases). V was clipped by 3 bases and J by 8 bases, with 13 bases between them. Germline V gene data show CDR1 as LNHDA and CDR2 as SQIVND (reference sequence). This CDR3 region has 13 residues. The CDR3 protein is CASSILEQGEAFF. CDR3 nucleotide sequence: TGTGCCAGTAGTATTCTGGAACAGGGCGAAGCTTTCTTT.

The gene calls are TRBV9 and TRBJ2-2; TRBD2 matches at 7 bases. Germline V gene sequence: CDR1 SGDLS, CDR2 YYNGEE. This CDR3 has 17 residues. V was pared by 4 bases and J by 0 bases, with 9 bases of the junction left unmatched. The CDR3 protein is CASSIHQREPNTGELFF. CDR3 DNA: TGTGCCAGCAGCATACACCAGCGGGAACCGAACACCGGGGAGCTGTTTTTT.

The genes are TRBV10-3 and TRBJ2-2; D is possibly TRBD2 (6 bases). V was pared by 6 bases and J by 6 bases, with 14 bases between. CDR3 length: 14 residues. Germline V gene sequence: CDR1 ENHRY, CDR2 SYGVKD. CDR3 coding DNA: TGTGCCATCAGGGGGGACTCCCCGGCCGGGGAGCTGTTTTTT. Residues: CAIRGDSPAGELFF.

This chain joins TRBV9 and TRBJ1-5, with no clear D. Germline V gives CDR1 SGDLS, CDR2 YYNGEE. CDR3 length: 14 residues. V was trimmed by 1 base and J by 1 base, leaving 6 bases between them. This chain's CDR3 is CASSVYASNQPQHF. DNA of the CDR3: TGTGCCAGCAGCGTATATGCCAGCAATCAGCCCCAGCATTTT.